This entry lists 5 T cell receptor beta chains sequenced from one sample in a study of OX40 agonist ivuxolimab in advanced cancers. The data were produced by immunoSEQ multiplex PCR, yet TCRdb's version contains in-frame clones alone and is incomplete. The sample contains around 150,000 clones, under 95% of which appear only once. The specimen was CD4+ or CD8+ T cells sorted from blood, collected in a trial of the OX40 agonist ivuxolimab. The receptors shown here come from an adult with an advanced solid tumor such as melanoma, head and neck, liver or kidney cancer.

V gene TRBV27 combines with J gene TRBJ1-3; D is possibly TRBD1 (6 bases). The germline CDR1 and CDR2 sequences are MNHEY and SMNVEV (reference sequence). This CDR3 contains 16 residues. Trimming stripped 5 bases from V and 0 bases from J, with 14 bases between. The CDR3: CASSAHTGTSGNTIYF. DNA for the CDR3: TGTGCCAGCAGTGCCCACACAGGGACCTCTGGAAACACCATATATTTT.

The V gene is TRBV28, the J gene TRBJ1-1; D call uncertain. CDR1 and CDR2 (germline): MDHEN, SYDVKM. With 3 bases removed from V and 0 bases from J, the gap between germline ends came to 8 bases. The CDR3 covers 14 residues. The CDR3 DNA sequence: TGTGCCAGCAGTTTGAAGGGAATGAACACTGAAGCTTTCTTT. Translating it yields CASSLKGMNTEAFF. Complete variable domain (other parts from reference TRBV28 and TRBJ1-1): DVKVTQSSRYLVKRTGEKVFLECVQDMDHENMFWYRQDPGLGLRLIYFSYDVKMKEKGDIPEGYSVSREKKERFSLILESASTNQTSMYLCASSLKGMNTEAFFGQGTRLTVV.

The gene calls are TRBV7-6 and TRBJ2-1; TRBD2 agrees at 10 bases. V dropped 1 base and J dropped 7; count of bases not matched to a gene: 7. From germline, CDR1 is SGHVS and CDR2 FNYEAQ. The CDR3 covers 16 residues. The CDR3 spells CASSLGVAGGDNEQFF. CDR3 in DNA: TGTGCCAGCAGCTTAGGGGTAGCGGGAGGTGATAATGAGCAGTTCTTC.

V gene TRBV9 combines with J gene TRBJ2-3; 8 bases are a match to TRBD1. CDR1 is SGDLS and CDR2 is YYNGEE in the germline V gene. Trimming cost V 0 bases and J 4 bases; bases outside gene matches: 10. The CDR3 has 17 residues. CDR3 residues: CASSVARGPLMADTQYF. The CDR3 DNA is TGTGCCAGCAGCGTAGCCAGGGGGCCGTTGATGGCAGATACGCAGTATTTT.

The V call is TRBV18, the J call TRBJ2-4; 7 bases align to TRBD1. Per germline, CDR1 KGHSH and CDR2 LQKENI. CDR3 length equals 14 residues. The V and J ends lost 3 bases and 8 bases, in that order; junction bases with no gene match: 7. Here the CDR3 reads CASSPSGGQDIQYF. The CDR3 DNA reads as TGTGCCAGCTCACCGAGCGGCGGACAGGACATTCAGTACTTC.